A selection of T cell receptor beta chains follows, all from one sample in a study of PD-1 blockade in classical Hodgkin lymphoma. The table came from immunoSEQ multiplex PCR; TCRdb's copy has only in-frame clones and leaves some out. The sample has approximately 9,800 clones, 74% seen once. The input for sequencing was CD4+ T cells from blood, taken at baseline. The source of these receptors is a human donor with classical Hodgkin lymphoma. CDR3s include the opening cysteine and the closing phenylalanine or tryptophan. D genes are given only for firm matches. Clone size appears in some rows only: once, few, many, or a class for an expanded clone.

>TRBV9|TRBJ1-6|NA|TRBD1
TGTGCCAGCAGCCGTTCGCAGGGGGCAGAGTCACCCCTCCACTTT
CASSRSQGAESPLHF
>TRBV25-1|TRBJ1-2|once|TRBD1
TGTGCCACCTCAACGACAGGGGCTAACTATGGCTACACCTTC
CATSTTGANYGYTF
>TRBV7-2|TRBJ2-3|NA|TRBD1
TGTGCCAGCAGGACAGGGATGACAGATACGCAGTATTTT
CASRTGMTDTQYF
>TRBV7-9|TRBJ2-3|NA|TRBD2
TGTGCCAGCAGCGTAGAGCGGGGGGGGACAGATACGCAGTATTTT
CASSVERGGTDTQYF
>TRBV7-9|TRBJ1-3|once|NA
TGTGCCAGCAGCTTAGGGGGCAGCTATCGCTCTGGAAACACCATATATTTT
CASSLGGSYRSGNTIYF
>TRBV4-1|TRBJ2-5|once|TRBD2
TGCGCCAGCAGCCGACTAGCGGGAGGTAGGGAGACCCAGTACTTC
CASSRLAGGRETQYF
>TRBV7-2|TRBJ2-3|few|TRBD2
TGTGCCAGCAGCTTTAGACTAGCAGGAGATACGCAGTATTTT
CASSFRLAGDTQYF
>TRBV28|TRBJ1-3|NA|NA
TGTGCCAGCGGGGTGATGAACACCATATATTTT
CASGVMNTIYF
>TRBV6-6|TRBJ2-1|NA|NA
TGTGCCAGCAGTTACAACAGCATGGTAGGGAACAATGAGCAGTTCTTC
CASSYNSMVGNNEQFF
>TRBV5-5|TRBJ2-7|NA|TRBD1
TGTGCCAGCAGCGACGGGACAGGGGGCTCCTACGAGCAGTACTTC
CASSDGTGGSYEQYF
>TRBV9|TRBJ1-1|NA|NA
TGTGCCAGCAGCGTAGGTTGGGGGGGGATTTCCACTGAAGCTTTCTTT
CASSVGWGGISTEAFF
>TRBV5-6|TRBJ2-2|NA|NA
TGTGCCAGCAGCTTGGGTCCGGCAGTGAACACCGGGGAGCTGTTTTTT
CASSLGPAVNTGELFF
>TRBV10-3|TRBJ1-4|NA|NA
TGTGCCACCTCAACCGATGATGAAAAACTGTTTTTT
CATSTDDEKLFF
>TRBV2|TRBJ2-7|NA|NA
TGTGCCAGTGGTGGCCAAATTTACGAGCAGTACTTC
CASGGQIYEQYF
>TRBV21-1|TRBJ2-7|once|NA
TGTGCCAGCAGCAACTGCAGCGAGCAGTACTTC
CASSNCSEQYF
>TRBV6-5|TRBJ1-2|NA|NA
TGTGCCAGCAGCCGCACAGGGAACTATGGCTACACCTTC
CASSRTGNYGYTF
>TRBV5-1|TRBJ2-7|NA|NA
TGCGCCAGTAATTATCCGGGACTGCTATCCTACGAGCAGTACTTC
CASNYPGLLSYEQYF
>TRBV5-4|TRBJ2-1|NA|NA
TGTGCCAGCAGCTTGGGGCAGGGCCTCAATGAGCAGTTCTTC
CASSLGQGLNEQFF
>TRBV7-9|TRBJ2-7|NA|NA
TGTGCCAGCAGCACCGGGGCCTACGAGCAGTACTTC
CASSTGAYEQYF
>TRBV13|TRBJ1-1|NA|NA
TGTGCCAGCAGCATCTGGACACAGAACACTGAAGCTTTCTTT
CASSIWTQNTEAFF
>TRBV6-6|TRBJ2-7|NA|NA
TGTGCCAGCAGTTACTCGAGTACCTACGAGCAGTACTTC
CASSYSSTYEQYF
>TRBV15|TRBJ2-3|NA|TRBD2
TGTGCCACCACTAGACTAGCGGCCCCCACAGATACGCAGTATTTT
CATTRLAAPTDTQYF
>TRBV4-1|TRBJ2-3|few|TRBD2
TGCGCCAGCAGCTCCCGGACTAGCGGGGGAACTAGCACAGATACGCAGTATTTT
CASSSRTSGGTSTDTQYF
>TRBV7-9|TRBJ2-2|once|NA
TGTGCCAGCAGCTTAAGGCAGGGCGGCACCGGGGAGCTGTTTTTT
CASSLRQGGTGELFF
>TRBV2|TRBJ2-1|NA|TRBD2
TGTGCCAGCAGCGGCGGGAGGGCCTCCTACAATGAGCAGTTCTTC
CASSGGRASYNEQFF
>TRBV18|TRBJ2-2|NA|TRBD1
TGTGCCAGCTCGTCGGACAGGGCCACCGGGGAGCTGTTTTTT
CASSSDRATGELFF
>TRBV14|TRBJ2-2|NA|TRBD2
TGTGCCAGCAGCCAAGAAGGACTAGCGGGCCTCGGGACCGGGGAGCTGTTTTTT
CASSQEGLAGLGTGELFF
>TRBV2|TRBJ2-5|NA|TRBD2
TGTGCCAGCAGTGCGGGACTAGCGGCGGAGACCCAGTACTTC
CASSAGLAAETQYF
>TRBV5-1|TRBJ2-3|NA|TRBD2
TGCGCCAGCAGCTTGGTTTCGCTAGCGGGAGGAAAAGATACGCAGTATTTT
CASSLVSLAGGKDTQYF
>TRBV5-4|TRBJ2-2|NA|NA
TGTGCCAGCAACCCAGACAGGACTTTCACCGGGGAGCTGTTTTTT
CASNPDRTFTGELFF
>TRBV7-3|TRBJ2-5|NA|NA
TGTGCCAGCAGCTTATCTCCCAACGCGGAGACCCAGTACTTC
CASSLSPNAETQYF
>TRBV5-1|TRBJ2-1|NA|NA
TGCGCCAGCAGCTTGGACGGGAATCCCTACAATGAGCAGTTCTTC
CASSLDGNPYNEQFF
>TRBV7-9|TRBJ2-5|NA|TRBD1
TGTGCCAGCAGCTTATCGTCAGGGGGCCGAGAGACCCAGTACTTC
CASSLSSGGRETQYF
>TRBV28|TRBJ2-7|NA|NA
TGTGCCAGCACCCGTGATATGTACGAGCAGTACTTC
CASTRDMYEQYF
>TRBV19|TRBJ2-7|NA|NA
TGTGCCAGTAGTATATCCCCTGATTGGGGAACCTACGAGCAGTACTTC
CASSISPDWGTYEQYF
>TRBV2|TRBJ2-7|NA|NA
TGTGCCAGCAGTGAAACAGGTTTAGGATACGAGCAGTACTTC
CASSETGLGYEQYF
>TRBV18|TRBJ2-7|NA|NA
TGTGCCAGCTCACTTTCCTACGAGCAGTACTTC
CASSLSYEQYF
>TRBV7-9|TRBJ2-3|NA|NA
TGTGCCAGCAGACTACGGGATTCCACAGATACGCAGTATTTT
CASRLRDSTDTQYF
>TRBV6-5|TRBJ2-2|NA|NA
TGTGCCAGCAGTATAGGGGGGGTTGAGACCGGGGAGCTGTTTTTT
CASSIGGVETGELFF
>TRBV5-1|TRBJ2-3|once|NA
TGCGCCAGCAGCTTGGCGAGCGGGCGCACAGATACGCAGTATTTT
CASSLASGRTDTQYF
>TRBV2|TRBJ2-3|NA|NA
TGTGCCAGCAGTGGGGGGCGAACAGATACGCAGTATTTT
CASSGGRTDTQYF
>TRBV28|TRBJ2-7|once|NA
TGTGCCAGCAACCTACAGGGATCCTACGAGCAGTACTTC
CASNLQGSYEQYF
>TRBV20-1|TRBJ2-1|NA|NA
TGCAGTGCCTCCACTAGGAGTGAGCAGTTCTTC
CSASTRSEQFF
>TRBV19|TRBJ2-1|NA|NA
TGTGCCAGTAGTTACCGGGACCTACTAGACAATGAGCAGTTCTTC
CASSYRDLLDNEQFF
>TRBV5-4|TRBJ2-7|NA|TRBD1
TGTGCCAGCAGCTTGCCGGGACAGGTGGGCTACGAGCAGTACTTC
CASSLPGQVGYEQYF
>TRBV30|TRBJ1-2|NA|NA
TGTGCCTGGAGTGGGGCGTCGGGCTACACCTTC
CAWSGASGYTF
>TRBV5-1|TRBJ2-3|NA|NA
TGCGCCAGCAGCTTGTGGTGGGTCGGGGTTAACACAGATACGCAGTATTTT
CASSLWWVGVNTDTQYF